These 18 T cell receptor beta chains share one sample of origin, sequenced in a study of blood T cell repertoires in COVID-19 (dated by TCRdb to the early 2020s). The library was generated by the immunoSEQ multiplex PCR assay. The source is immuneACCESS, and TCRdb retained only in-frame sequences with V and J called. Part of the clones is not carried over; for the studies checked, unresolved V genes explain less than half of this, and the remainder is unexplained. Recorded for this sample are about 100,000 clones; around four fifths of them occurred a single time. The ten largest make up over 10% of the sample. The sample comprised peripheral blood. The receptors stem from a man in his fifties with active or convalescent COVID-19.

This clone has just one count. The chain uses TRBV2 and TRBJ2-3; D remains ambiguous. Germline V gene data show CDR1 as SNHLY and CDR2 as FYNNEI. The ends were cut back, 2 bases at V and 0 bases at J, with 6 bases in the middle. This CDR3 spans 14 amino acids. This chain's CDR3 is CASSETRSTDTQYF. CDR3 nucleotides: TGTGCCAGCAGTGAAACCAGGAGCACAGATACGCAGTATTTT. The complete variable domain, with remaining parts taken from reference TRBV2 and TRBJ2-3, reads EPEVTQTPSHQVTQMGQEVILRCVPISNHLYFYWYRQILGQKVEFLVSFYNNEISEKSEIFDDQFSVERPDGSNFTLKIRSTKLEDSAMYFCASSETRSTDTQYFGPGTRLTVL.

This sequence joins TRBV4-1 and TRBJ2-2; D unclear. V was trimmed by 0 bases and J by 0 bases, leaving 17 bases between them. CDR1 is MGHRA, CDR2 YSYEKL, per germline. The CDR3 is made up of 19 amino acids. The CDR3 DNA reads as TGCGCCAGCAGCCAAGATTCGTCCTCTTTTACGGCGAACACCGGGGAGCTGTTTTTT. This encodes CASSQDSSSFTANTGELFF.

The rearrangement links TRBV3-1 (or the pseudogene TRBV3-2) to TRBJ1-1; TRBD1 agrees at 7 bases. CDR1 is LGHDT, CDR2 YNNKEL, per germline (reference sequence). The CDR3 loop spans 14 amino acids. V lost 3 bases and J lost 8; bases outside the gene matches: 9. CDR3 amino acids: CASSHSGTATEAFF. The CDR3 DNA reads as TGTGCCAGCAGCCACTCCGGGACAGCTACGGAAGCTTTCTTT.

The rearrangement joins TRBV28 to TRBJ1-1; the D is unclear. Trimming left V 5 bases short and J 0 bases short, with 16 bases between. The CDR3 runs to 16 residues. From germline, CDR1 is MDHEN and CDR2 SYDVKM. The CDR3 nucleotides read TGTGCCAGCAGTCCCAGCGGGATAGGTTTGAACACTGAAGCTTTCTTT. Translation: CASSPSGIGLNTEAFF.

Only a few counts were recorded for this clone. The rearrangement links TRBV12-3 or TRBV12-4 to TRBJ1-2; a weak D match, TRBD1 (5 bases). The CDR3 covers 13 residues. V dropped 3 bases and J dropped 8 bases, with 13 bases sitting between them. This CDR3 is CASSFGRATGYTF. CDR3 nucleotides: TGTGCCAGCAGTTTTGGCAGGGCTACGGGCTACACCTTC.

Worth noting for this clone: The same CDR3 can be traced to other DNA sequences in this sample. The chain has TRBV9 and TRBJ2-5; TRBD2 matches at 13 bases. The CDR3 totals 16 residues. Losses at the gene ends were 0 bases for V and 5 bases for J; bases not matched to a gene: 4. CDR1 and CDR2 (germline): SGDLS, YYNGEE. The CDR3, as DNA: TGTGCCAGCAGCGTAGGACTAGCGGGAGGCCCCGAGACCCAGTACTTC. It is translated as CASSVGLAGGPETQYF.

This clone appeared a single time. The rearrangement links TRBV29-1 to TRBJ1-2, with 9 bases aligning to TRBD1. CDR3 length: 15 residues. Per germline, CDR1 SQVTM and CDR2 ANQGSEA. The J segment lost 3 bases and the V segment lost 1 base, leaving 6 bases of the junction unmatched. CDR3 sequence (DNA): TGCAGCGTTGAAGCCCCGGGACAGGGATACTATGGCTACACCTTC. Its translation is CSVEAPGQGYYGYTF.

This clone was seen once. This rearrangement joins TRBV7-9 to TRBJ1-1, with TRBD1 matching over 8 bases. CDR3 size: 15 residues. With 3 bases clipped from V and 2 bases from J, the junction kept 5 bases outside the gene matches. Germline values: CDR1 SEHNR, CDR2 FQNEAQ (reference sequence). This CDR3 is CASSFSDRANTEAFF. The CDR3 DNA reads as TGTGCCAGCAGCTTCTCGGACAGGGCTAACACTGAAGCTTTCTTT.

This chain joins TRBV10-3 and TRBJ1-2, with D unresolved. The V gene's germline CDR1 is ENHRY and CDR2 SYGVKD. The CDR3 sequence is 11 residues long. Trimming took off 0 bases at V and 8 bases at J, with 4 bases between the two ends. Written as DNA, the CDR3 is TGTGCCATCAGTGAGTCGGAGGGCTACACCTTC. It yields the protein CAISESEGYTF.

The chain combines TRBV27 with TRBJ2-3, with D maybe TRBD2 (5 bases). V was trimmed by 4 bases and J by 2 bases, leaving 10 bases between them. CDR3 length: 14 residues. The germline V gene has CDR1 MNHEY and CDR2 SMNVEV (reference sequence). DNA of the CDR3: TGTGCCAGCAGTTCCCTCCGGGACACAGATACGCAGTATTTT. Residues: CASSSLRDTDTQYF.

The CDR3 region has the DNA TGTGCCAGCAAAAAACGAGCGGGGGGTTCCTACGAGCAGTACTTC. Amino acids: CASKKRAGGSYEQYF. This rearrangement joins TRBV6-5 to TRBJ2-7; 9 bases line up with TRBD2. The CDR3 spans 15 residues. Germline-derived CDR1 and CDR2 are MNHEY and SVGAGI. V trimming: 7 bases; J trimming: 1 base; junction bases outside the gene matches: 8.

The rearrangement uses TRBV1 and TRBJ2-4; the D call TRBD1 from the table was never checked on the DNA. TRBV1 is designated a pseudogene. This CDR3 contains 16 residues. CDR3 bases: TGCACCAGCAGCCACAACCTACAGCTAGCCAAAAACATTCAGTACTTC. It is translated as CTSSHNLQLAKNIQYF.

The chain combines TRBV2 with TRBJ1-3; no definite D call. This CDR3 has 16 residues. Germline CDR1 SNHLY, CDR2 FYNNEI. The V end lost 4 bases, the J end lost 0 bases, and 13 bases lay between the germline ends. CDR3 residues: CASSGGWHHSGNTIYF. The CDR3 coding sequence is TGTGCCAGCAGTGGAGGGTGGCACCACTCTGGAAACACCATATATTTT.

This clone has a single count. The chain employs TRBV9 and TRBJ2-7, with 9 bases matching TRBD2. Losses at the gene ends were 5 bases for V and 3 bases for J; bases not matched to a gene: 12. In germline, CDR1 is SGDLS, CDR2 YYNGEE. CDR3 size: 16 residues. This chain's CDR3 is CASSARSSGANYEQYF. CDR3 DNA sequence: TGTGCCAGCAGTGCACGATCTAGCGGGGCAAACTACGAGCAGTACTTC.

The CDR3 nucleotides are TGTGCCAGCAGTGTGGGACAGGGGGCAAACGAGCAGTACTTC. It codes for CASSVGQGANEQYF. This chain joins TRBV2 and TRBJ2-7; 12 nucleotides align to TRBD1. Trimming removed 4 bases from V and 5 bases from J; junction bases left unmatched: 3. There are 14 residues in the CDR3. Germline CDR1 reads SNHLY; CDR2 reads FYNNEI. The complete variable domain, with remaining parts taken from reference TRBV2 and TRBJ2-7, reads EPEVTQTPSHQVTQMGQEVILRCVPISNHLYFYWYRQILGQKVEFLVSFYNNEISEKSEIFDDQFSVERPDGSNFTLKIRSTKLEDSAMYFCASSVGQGANEQYFGPGTRLTVT.

This rearrangement joins TRBV5-6 to TRBJ2-1; 9 bases map to TRBD2. Germline lookup yields CDR1 SGHDT and CDR2 YYEEEE. CDR3 length: 16 residues. V lost 4 bases and J lost 8; bases outside the gene matches: 13. For the CDR3, the DNA is TGTGCCAGCAGCAGCAGGGGACTAGCCAGAAACTATGAGCAGTTCTTC. Translated, it gives CASSSRGLARNYEQFF. Together with reference TRBV5-6 and TRBJ2-1, the CDR3 gives the full variable domain: DAGVTQSPTHLIKTRGQQVTLRCSPKSGHDTVSWYQQALGQGPQFIFQYYEEEERQRGNFPDRFSGHQFPNYSSELNVNALLLGDSALYLCASSSRGLARNYEQFFGPGTRLTVL.

The rearrangement joins TRBV27 to TRBJ2-7; weak D call: TRBD1 (6 bases). The V end was cut by 5 bases, the J end by 3 bases, with 11 bases between. This CDR3 has 13 amino acids. The germline V gene has CDR1 MNHEY and CDR2 SMNVEV (reference sequence). This CDR3 is CASSVGQHYEQYF. Here the CDR3 DNA reads TGTGCCAGCAGTGTAGGACAGCACTACGAGCAGTACTTC.

This chain uses TRBV19 with TRBJ1-2; the D is unclear. In germline, CDR1 is LNHDA, CDR2 SQIVND (reference sequence). V lost 4 bases to trimming and J lost 8 bases, with 17 bases between them. CDR3 length: 14 residues. The CDR3: CASSTKGRRLGYTF. Written as DNA, the CDR3 is TGTGCCAGTAGTACGAAGGGTCGGAGGTTAGGCTACACCTTC. Supplemented by reference TRBV19 and TRBJ1-2, the full variable domain reads DGGITQSPKYLFRKEGQNVTLSCEQNLNHDAMYWYRQDPGQGLRLIYYSQIVNDFQKGDIAEGYSVSREKKESFPLTVTSAQKNPTAFYLCASSTKGRRLGYTFGSGTRLTVV.